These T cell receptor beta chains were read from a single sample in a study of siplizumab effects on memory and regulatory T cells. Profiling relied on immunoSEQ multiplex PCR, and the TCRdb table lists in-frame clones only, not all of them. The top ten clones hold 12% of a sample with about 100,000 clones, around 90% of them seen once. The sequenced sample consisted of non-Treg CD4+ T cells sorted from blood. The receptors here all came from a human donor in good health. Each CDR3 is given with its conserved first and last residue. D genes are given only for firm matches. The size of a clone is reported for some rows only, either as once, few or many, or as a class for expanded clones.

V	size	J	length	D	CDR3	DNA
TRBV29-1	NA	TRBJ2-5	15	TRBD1	CSVGPGTASGETQYF	TGCAGCGTGGGGCCCGGGACAGCTTCAGGAGAGACCCAGTACTTC
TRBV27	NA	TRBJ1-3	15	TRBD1	CASSLRRGQGNTIYF	TGTGCCAGCAGTTTAAGGAGGGGGCAAGGAAACACCATATATTTT
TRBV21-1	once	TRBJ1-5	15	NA	CASSPPLVLNQPQHF	TGTGCCAGCAGTCCCCCTTTGGTCCTAAATCAGCCCCAGCATTTT
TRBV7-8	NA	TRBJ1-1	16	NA	CASSPRSGQGGTEAFF	TGTGCCAGCAGCCCAAGATCGGGCCAGGGAGGCACTGAAGCTTTCTTT
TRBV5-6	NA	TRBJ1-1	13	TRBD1	CASSLDRYTEAFF	TGTGCCAGCAGCCTGGACAGGTACACTGAAGCTTTCTTT
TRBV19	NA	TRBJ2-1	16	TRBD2	CASRPAGGLFGGEQFF	TGTGCCAGTAGGCCAGCGGGAGGGCTGTTTGGGGGTGAGCAGTTCTTC
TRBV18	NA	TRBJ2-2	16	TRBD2	CASSPSSGSPAGELFF	TGTGCCAGCTCACCATCGAGCGGGAGTCCGGCCGGGGAGCTGTTTTTT
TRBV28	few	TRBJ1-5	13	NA	CASSQGVNQPQHF	TGTGCCAGCAGCCAGGGTGTAAATCAGCCCCAGCATTTT
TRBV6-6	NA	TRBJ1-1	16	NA	CASSSILVRPNTEAFF	TGTGCCAGCAGCTCGATCCTTGTCAGACCGAACACTGAAGCTTTCTTT
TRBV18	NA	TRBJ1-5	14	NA	CASSSGVGDQPQHF	TGTGCCAGCTCATCAGGGGTTGGGGATCAGCCCCAGCATTTT
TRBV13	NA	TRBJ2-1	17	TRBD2	CASSFLTSGRNINEQFF	TGTGCCAGCAGCTTCCTCACAAGCGGGAGGAATATCAATGAGCAGTTCTTC
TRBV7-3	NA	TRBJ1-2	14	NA	CASSTSGPLRGYTF	TGTGCCAGCAGCACTTCCGGGCCCCTTCGGGGCTACACCTTC
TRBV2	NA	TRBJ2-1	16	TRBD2	CASNDPRSSGSHEQFF	TGTGCCAGCAACGATCCCCGGTCTAGCGGGAGCCATGAGCAGTTCTTC
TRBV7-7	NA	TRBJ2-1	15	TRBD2	CASSPSGNAYNEQFF	TGTGCTAGCAGCCCCAGCGGGAATGCCTACAATGAGCAGTTCTTC
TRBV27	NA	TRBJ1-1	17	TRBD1	CASSLTGRFYLDTEAFF	TGTGCCAGCAGTTTGACAGGGAGGTTTTATCTGGACACTGAAGCTTTCTTT
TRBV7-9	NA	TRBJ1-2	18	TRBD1	CASSSGTAALNPHYGYTF	TGTGCCAGCAGCTCCGGGACAGCCGCACTAAATCCTCACTATGGCTACACCTTC
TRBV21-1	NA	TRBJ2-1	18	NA	CASSKENSRGDGPSEQFF	TGTGCCAGCAGCAAAGAGAATAGTAGGGGGGACGGGCCCTCTGAGCAGTTCTTC
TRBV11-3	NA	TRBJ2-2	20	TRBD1	CASSEDYGTGGQWNTGELFF	TGTGCCAGCAGCGAGGATTACGGGACAGGGGGTCAATGGAACACCGGGGAGCTGTTTTTT
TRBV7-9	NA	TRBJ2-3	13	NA	CASSPPDRDTQYF	TGTGCCAGCAGCCCCCCCGACAGAGATACGCAGTATTTT
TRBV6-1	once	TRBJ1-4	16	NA	CASSEAITATNEKLFF	TGTGCCAGCAGTGAAGCGATTACCGCAACTAATGAAAAACTGTTTTTT
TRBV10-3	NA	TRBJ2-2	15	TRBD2	CAISEASGSVGELFF	TGTGCCATCAGTGAGGCTAGCGGGAGCGTCGGGGAGCTGTTTTTT
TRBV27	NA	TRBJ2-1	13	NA	CASSLTGVRGQFF	TGTGCCAGCAGTTTGACGGGGGTGCGAGGGCAGTTCTTC
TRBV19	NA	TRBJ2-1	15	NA	CASNGGYTNGDEQFF	TGTGCCAGTAATGGGGGCTACACTAATGGGGATGAGCAGTTCTTC
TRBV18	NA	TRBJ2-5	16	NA	CASSPERTRMVGTQYF	TGTGCCAGCTCGCCCGAAAGGACACGGATGGTGGGGACCCAGTACTTC
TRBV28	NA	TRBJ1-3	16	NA	CASSPRGLLFGNTIYF	TGTGCCAGCAGCCCTCGTGGGCTTCTCTTTGGAAACACCATATATTTT
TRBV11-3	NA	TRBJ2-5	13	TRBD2	CASSSPSGRNQYF	TGTGCCAGCAGCTCGCCTAGCGGGAGGAACCAGTACTTC
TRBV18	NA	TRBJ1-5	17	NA	CASSPLKTANSNQPQHF	TGTGCCAGCTCACCACTTAAAACCGCAAATAGCAATCAGCCCCAGCATTTT
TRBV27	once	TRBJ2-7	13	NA	CASTAGPTYEQYF	TGTGCCAGCACGGCGGGACCCACCTACGAGCAGTACTTC
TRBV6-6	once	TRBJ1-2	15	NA	CASSYSLGGNYGYTF	TGTGCCAGCAGTTACTCTCTGGGAGGGAACTATGGCTACACCTTC
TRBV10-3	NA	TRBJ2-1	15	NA	CASSDSLAGKGEQFF	TGTGCCAGTTCCGATTCACTAGCCGGGAAAGGGGAGCAGTTCTTC
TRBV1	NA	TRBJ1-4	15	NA	CTSSQVVAGDEKLFF	TGCACCAGCAGCCAAGTTGTCGCCGGGGATGAAAAACTGTTTTTT
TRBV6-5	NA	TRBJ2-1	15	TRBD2	CASSYDSGRWNEQFF	TGTGCCAGCAGTTACGATAGCGGGAGATGGAATGAGCAGTTCTTC
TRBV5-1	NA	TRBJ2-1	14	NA	CASSLGTYQAEQFF	TGCGCCAGCAGCTTAGGCACATACCAAGCCGAGCAGTTCTTC
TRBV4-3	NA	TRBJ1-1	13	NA	CASSRIRNTEAFF	TGCGCCAGCAGCCGTATCAGGAACACTGAAGCTTTCTTT
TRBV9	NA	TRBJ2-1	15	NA	CASSVASQNHNEQFF	TGTGCCAGCAGCGTAGCTTCGCAGAACCACAATGAGCAGTTCTTC
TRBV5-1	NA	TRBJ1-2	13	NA	CASGTGSSDGYTF	TGCGCCAGCGGGACCGGGAGTAGCGATGGCTACACCTTC
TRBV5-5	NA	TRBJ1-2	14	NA	CASSLARQSYGYTF	TGTGCCAGCAGCTTGGCCCGACAGAGCTATGGCTACACCTTC
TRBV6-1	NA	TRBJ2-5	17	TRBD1	CASSAPGQEDLKETQYF	TGTGCCAGCAGTGCCCCGGGACAGGAAGACCTCAAAGAGACCCAGTACTTC
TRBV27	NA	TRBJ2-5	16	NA	CASSLQGTISRETQYF	TGTGCCAGCAGTTTGCAGGGGACGATATCAAGGGAGACCCAGTACTTC
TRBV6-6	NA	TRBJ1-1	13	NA	CASSYGGYTEAFF	TGTGCCAGCAGTTACGGGGGGTACACTGAAGCTTTCTTT